These 32 T cell receptor beta chains were all obtained from the same sample, sequenced in a study of T cells in Graves' hyperthyroidism and ophthalmopathy. RNA transcripts were the template for amplifying TCR beta CDR3 regions. During a first-round RT-PCR of the TCR CDR3, the HTBI primer set was used. TCRdb re-called the multiplex PCR reads through MiXCR, storing one row per CDR3 protein. The top ten hold roughly 29% of the sample, which has some 500,000 distinct CDR3 sequences, roughly 15% seen once. The specimen sequenced was blood. These receptors were collected from a woman aged 25 to 45 with Graves' ophthalmopathy.

This clonotype was seen at least ten times. V gene TRBV25-1 combines with J gene TRBJ2-7; 10 bases match TRBD2. Germline values: CDR1 MGHDK, CDR2 SYGVNS. This CDR3 has 16 amino acids. V shed 3 bases, J shed 3 bases, and the junction held 8 bases outside the gene matches. The CDR3 bases are TGTGCCAGCAGTGATAGGGCTAGCGGGAGAGGCTACGAGCAGTACTTC. This gives the protein CASSDRASGRGYEQYF.

In this sample, this clonotype turned up a few times. J is TRBJ1-6 and V is TRBV7-9; D remains ambiguous. Per germline, CDR1 SEHNR and CDR2 FQNEAQ (reference sequence). V lost 1 base to trimming and J lost 7 bases, with 8 bases between them. The CDR3 is 14 amino acids. CDR3 sequence reads: CASSLGGENSPLHF. The CDR3 nucleotides are TGTGCCAGCAGCTTAGGGGGAGAAAATTCACCCCTCCACTTT.

Many counts were recorded for this clonotype. The gene calls are TRBV18 and TRBJ2-3; D remains unclear. Deletions cut 4 bases from V and 0 bases from J, with 8 bases between. Germline-derived CDR1 and CDR2 are KGHSH and LQKENI. The CDR3 runs 14 residues. The CDR3 nucleotides are TGTGCCAGCTCACAAACTTCTAGCACAGATACGCAGTATTTT. Protein: CASSQTSSTDTQYF.

This clonotype has ten or more counts. This sequence joins TRBV5-6 and TRBJ2-7; tentative D call: TRBD1 (6 bases). Germline V lookup: CDR1 SGHDT, CDR2 YYEEEE. Trimming shortened V by 3 bases and J by 3 bases, and 7 bases separated the two germline ends. The CDR3 sequence is 12 residues long. The CDR3 reads CASSSQGYEQYF. CDR3 bases: TGTGCCAGCAGCTCACAGGGCTACGAGCAGTACTTC.

This clonotype turned up a few times. V is TRBV9 and J is TRBJ2-2, with D unresolved. V lost 9 bases and J lost 2, with 11 bases in between. Looked up from germline, CDR1 is SGDLS and CDR2 is YYNGEE. The CDR3 length is 13 residues. Written as DNA, the CDR3 is TGTGCCACGCAGACTTCTAACACCGGGGAGCTGTTTTTT. Its protein is CATQTSNTGELFF. The variable domain in full, with the rest retrieved from reference TRBV9 and TRBJ2-2, is DSGVTQTPKHLITATGQRVTLRCSPRSGDLSVYWYQQSLDQGLQFLIQYYNGEERAKGNILERFSAQQFPDLHSELNLSSLELGDSALYFCATQTSNTGELFFGEGSRLTVL.

This clonotype was seen many times. The chain couples TRBV5-1 to TRBJ2-3; tentatively, D is TRBD1 (5 bases). The germline gives CDR1 SGHRS, CDR2 YFSETQ. This CDR3 is 14 amino acids long. V was clipped by 0 bases and J by 4 bases, with 9 bases between them. CDR3 coding DNA: TGCGCCAGCAGCTTGGGGGGCTCTGCAGATACGCAGTATTTT. Its translation is CASSLGGSADTQYF. The whole variable domain, remainder taken from reference TRBV5-1 and TRBJ2-3, is KAGVTQTPRYLIKTRGQQVTLSCSPISGHRSVSWYQQTPGQGLQFLFEYFSETQRNKGNFPGRFSGRQFSNSRSEMNVSTLELGDSALYLCASSLGGSADTQYFGPGTRLTVL.

This clonotype was seen at least ten times. DNA of the CDR3: TGCAGTGCCCAAAACCTGGGACTAGGCAATGAGCAGTTCTTC. It encodes CSAQNLGLGNEQFF. The V and J genes are TRBV20-1 and TRBJ2-1; 8 nucleotides align to TRBD2. Germline trimming cut 6 bases from V and 6 bases from J; bases unmatched to any gene: 10. The CDR3 runs to 14 residues. Germline V gene lookup returns CDR1 DFQATT and CDR2 SNEGSKA (reference sequence).

This clonotype occurred a few times. This rearrangement joins TRBV9 to TRBJ1-1, with D unclear. Germline V gene sequence: CDR1 SGDLS, CDR2 YYNGEE. The V end was cut by 0 bases, the J end by 0 bases, with 9 bases between. CDR3 length: 15 residues. For the CDR3, the DNA is TGTGCCAGCAGCGTAGGGGAGGGAATGAACACTGAAGCTTTCTTT. It is translated as CASSVGEGMNTEAFF.

In its sample, this clonotype was seen many times. The V and J genes are TRBV6-2 or TRBV6-3 and TRBJ2-1; 8 bases fit TRBD1. The CDR3 spans 12 residues. J lost 6 bases, V lost 8 bases, and 3 bases had no gene match. Germline loops: CDR1 MNHEY, CDR2 SVGEGT. For the CDR3, the DNA is TGTGCCAGCCAGGGGGCCGTCAATGAGCAGTTCTTC. Its protein is CASQGAVNEQFF.

In the case of this clonotype: A single base separates this from a much larger clone, so it may be a read error. This chain connects TRBV5-1 to TRBJ2-5; 8 bases agree with TRBD1. CDR3 length equals 14 residues. In germline, CDR1 is SGHRS, CDR2 YFSETQ. V lost 6 bases to trimming and J lost 2 bases; unmatched junction nucleotides: 6. CDR3 in DNA: TGCGCCAGCAAACTCGACAGGGGACAAGAGACCCAGTACTTC. It encodes CASKLDRGQETQYF.

This clonotype turned up a few times. The chain combines TRBV29-1 with TRBJ2-1, with 8 positions matching TRBD2. The CDR3 runs 13 residues. V shed 4 bases and J 6 bases; nucleotides not matched to a gene: 5. Germline CDR1 and CDR2: SQVTM and ANQGSEA. DNA for the CDR3: TGCAGCGTTGGGAGCGGGAGTGGCAATGAGCAGTTCTTC. As protein: CSVGSGSGNEQFF.

This clonotype showed up just a few times. This chain connects TRBV20-1 to TRBJ2-7, with 11 bases aligning to TRBD2. Looked up from germline, CDR1 is DFQATT and CDR2 is SNEGSKA (reference sequence). This CDR3 spans 17 amino acids. The V and J ends lost 5 bases and 2 bases, in that order; junction bases with no gene match: 14. This CDR3 is CSAGRMGLAAETYEQYF. CDR3 sequence (DNA): TGCAGTGCTGGGAGAATGGGACTAGCGGCGGAAACCTACGAGCAGTACTTC.

In its sample, this clonotype was seen a few times. The chain has TRBV27 and TRBJ2-7, with 9 bases that match TRBD2. Trimming cost V 1 base and J 3 bases; bases outside gene matches: 4. Germline CDR1 and CDR2: MNHEY and SMNVEV (reference sequence). This CDR3 comprises 15 residues. The CDR3 coding sequence is TGTGCCAGCAGTTTATTCCGACTAGCGGACTACGAGCAGTACTTC. The encoded protein is CASSLFRLADYEQYF.

The table lists this clonotype with a few counts. V usage is TRBV20-1 and J usage is TRBJ1-2; 9 bases match TRBD1. Per germline, CDR1 DFQATT and CDR2 SNEGSKA (reference sequence). The CDR3 contains 14 residues. J gave up 5 bases and V 4 bases, and 8 bases lay outside the gene matches. CDR3 bases: TGCAGTGCTAAACCTACAGGGGGCGCTTATGGCTACACCTTC. Translated, it gives CSAKPTGGAYGYTF.

V gene TRBV19 combines with J gene TRBJ2-1; the D call may be TRBD1 or TRBD2 (6 bases each). The V and J ends lost 6 bases and 3 bases respectively, with 21 bases between them. This CDR3 contains 17 residues. Germline CDR1 is LNHDA and CDR2 is SQIVND (reference sequence). The CDR3, as DNA: TGTGCCAGTAGCTCTCAGCGGAGGGGGACCCACTACAATGAGCAGTTCTTC. Protein sequence: CASSSQRRGTHYNEQFF. Together with reference TRBV19 and TRBJ2-1, the CDR3 gives the full variable domain: DGGITQSPKYLFRKEGQNVTLSCEQNLNHDAMYWYRQDPGQGLRLIYYSQIVNDFQKGDIAEGYSVSREKKESFPLTVTSAQKNPTAFYLCASSSQRRGTHYNEQFFGPGTRLTVL.

The chain carries TRBV7-2 and TRBJ1-2; D call uncertain. Germline CDR1 is SGHTA and CDR2 is FQGNSA. The CDR3 length is 12 residues. Trimming shortened V by 3 bases and J by 8 bases, and 10 bases separated the two germline ends. The CDR3 spells CASSFPSGGYTF. The CDR3 DNA is TGTGCCAGCAGCTTCCCTTCAGGAGGCTACACCTTC.

This clonotype was counted only a few times. The J gene is TRBJ2-7, the V gene TRBV6-2 or TRBV6-3; D gene ambiguous. This CDR3 has 14 residues. Trimming took 2 bases from V and 2 from J, leaving 10 bases between them. Per the germline V gene, CDR1 is MNHEY and CDR2 is SVGEGT. CDR3 coding DNA: TGTGCCAGCAGTTACCTTGACCTCACCTACGAGCAGTACTTC. This codes for CASSYLDLTYEQYF.

This clonotype was counted once. The J gene is TRBJ2-1, the V gene TRBV7-6; TRBD2 matches 9 bases. The V gene end was trimmed by 5 bases and the J gene end by 0 bases; junction bases not matched to a gene: 5. The CDR3 totals 16 residues. CDR1 is SGHVS, CDR2 FNYEAQ, per germline. CDR3 sequence (DNA): TGTGCCAGCAGCCAAAGTAGCGGGAGCTCCTACAATGAGCAGTTCTTC. Amino acids: CASSQSSGSSYNEQFF.

V gene TRBV11-2 combines with J gene TRBJ2-4, with 11 bases identical to TRBD1. The CDR3 sequence is 15 residues long. V lost 11 bases and J lost 8; bases outside the gene matches: 14. Germline values: CDR1 SGHAT, CDR2 FQNNGV. In nucleotides, the CDR3 is TGTGCCTCCGGGACAGGGGGTTGGTTTCCGGACATTCAGTACTTC. Its protein is CASGTGGWFPDIQYF.

Many counts were recorded for this clonotype. The chain carries TRBV18 and TRBJ1-1, with D unclear. V lost 0 bases to trimming and J lost 0 bases, with 11 bases between them. This CDR3 region has 16 residues. In germline, CDR1 is KGHSH, CDR2 LQKENI. This CDR3 is CASSPPGFTMNTEAFF. The DNA for the CDR3 is TGTGCCAGCTCACCACCAGGGTTTACGATGAACACTGAAGCTTTCTTT.

This clonotype was seen repeatedly, ten times or more. The V call is TRBV27, the J call TRBJ2-7, with 8 bases lining up with TRBD1. The CDR3 is 14 residues long. Germline V CDR1 and CDR2: MNHEY, SMNVEV (reference sequence). Unmatched junction bases numbered 5, after V lost 6 bases and J lost 1 base. DNA of the CDR3: TGTGCCAGCAGAGGGACAGGAGAGTCCTACGAGCAGTACTTC. Amino acid sequence: CASRGTGESYEQYF.

Many counts were recorded for this clonotype. This sequence joins TRBV28 and TRBJ1-3; maybe TRBD1 (5 bases). From germline, CDR1 is MDHEN and CDR2 SYDVKM. Trimming cost V 3 bases and J 8 bases, with 20 bases left between them. This CDR3 has 16 amino acids. CDR3 coding DNA: TGTGCCAGCAGTTTTGGGCAGGGAGTATATCGAGACACCATATATTTT. Protein sequence: CASSFGQGVYRDTIYF.

In the case of this clonotype: A much larger clone is a single base away; this may be a read error. V and J are TRBV4-3 and TRBJ2-7, with D unresolved. The CDR3 is made up of 14 amino acids. Germline CDR1 is LGHNA and CDR2 is YSLEER. Trimming removed 1 base from V and 2 bases from J, with 9 bases in between. CDR3 loop: CASSQGASPYEQYF. For the CDR3, the DNA is TGCGCCAGCAGCCAAGGGGCGAGCCCCTACGAGCAGTACTTC.

V usage is TRBV20-1 and J usage is TRBJ2-6; D may be TRBD2 (6 bases). The V end was cut by 1 base, the J end by 1 base, with 11 bases between. Germline V CDR1 and CDR2: DFQATT, SNEGSKA (reference sequence). This CDR3 contains 16 residues. The CDR3 protein is CSARGFAGSGANVLTF. CDR3 in DNA: TGCAGTGCTAGAGGGTTTGCGGGATCTGGGGCCAACGTCCTGACTTTC.

This clonotype was detected many times. V is TRBV30 and J is TRBJ2-3, with D possibly matching TRBD1 (6 bases). The CDR3 is made up of 13 amino acids. Trimming removed 5 bases from V and 0 bases from J, with 9 bases in between. CDR1 is GTSNPN, CDR2 SVGIG, per germline (reference sequence). CDR3 nucleotide sequence: TGTGCCTGGTGGACAGATAGCACAGATACGCAGTATTTT. Its protein is CAWWTDSTDTQYF.

This chain joins TRBV27 and TRBJ2-3, with TRBD2 identical over 8 bases. The CDR3 covers 18 residues. The J segment lost 4 bases and the V segment lost 4 bases, leaving 16 bases of the junction unmatched. The germline gives CDR1 MNHEY, CDR2 SMNVEV (reference sequence). The CDR3 nucleotides are TGTGCCAGCAGTTCTCTGCTGGCGGGAGGTGGAGTAGCAGATACGCAGTATTTT. Its translation: CASSSLLAGGGVADTQYF.

This clonotype came up many times. The V and J genes are TRBV28 and TRBJ2-3; tentatively, D is TRBD2 (7 bases). The CDR3 is 16 amino acids. Germline V gene sequence: CDR1 MDHEN, CDR2 SYDVKM. Between the trimmed V and J ends, which lost 0 bases and 6 bases, there was a span of 16 bases. CDR3 nucleotides: TGTGCCAGCAGTTTATGGGACAGCGGGGAGAACGATACGCAGTATTTT. It is translated as CASSLWDSGENDTQYF.

This clonotype came up a few times. The chain links TRBV28 to TRBJ1-4; 7 nucleotides match TRBD1. The CDR3 loop spans 13 amino acids. Unmatched junction bases numbered 16, after V lost 11 bases and J lost 13 bases. From germline, CDR1 is MDHEN and CDR2 SYDVKM. CDR3 region: CAGRQGGLSGLFF. The CDR3 DNA is TGTGCCGGAAGACAGGGAGGGTTGTCCGGACTGTTTTTT. The complete variable domain, with remaining parts taken from reference TRBV28 and TRBJ1-4, reads DVKVTQSSRYLVKRTGEKVFLECVQDMDHENMFWYRQDPGLGLRLIYFSYDVKMKEKGDIPEGYSVSREKKERFSLILESASTNQTSMYLCAGRQGGLSGLFFGSGTQLSVL.

V usage is TRBV19 and J usage is TRBJ1-5; weak D call: TRBD1 (6 bases). V lost 1 base to trimming and J lost 14 bases, with 12 bases between them. The germline V gene encodes CDR1 LNHDA and CDR2 SQIVND (reference sequence). The CDR3 totals 12 residues. The CDR3 DNA is TGTGCCAGTAGTATAGCGGAGCAGGGGAAGCATTTT. It is translated as CASSIAEQGKHF.

This clonotype was detected only once. This chain uses TRBV24-1 with TRBJ2-2, with D unresolved. Germline V gene data show CDR1 as KGHDR and CDR2 as SFDVKD. V was cut by 6 bases and J by 5 bases, with 6 bases left in between. The CDR3 spans 12 residues. CDR3 DNA sequence: TGTGCCACCAGTACGTGGACCGGGGAGCTGTTTTTT. This translates into CATSTWTGELFF.

This clonotype was detected many times. V is TRBV19 and J is TRBJ2-1; TRBD2 might be the D (6 bases). The CDR3 spans 17 residues. With 3 bases removed from V and 5 bases from J, the gap between germline ends came to 20 bases. Germline V gene sequence: CDR1 LNHDA, CDR2 SQIVND (reference sequence). The CDR3 nucleotides are TGTGCCAGTAGTATGGGACTCGGGGGAAGTATTAACAATGAGCAGTTCTTC. Protein product: CASSMGLGGSINNEQFF.

Details on this clonotype: This may arise from a read error, as a much more abundant clone is one base away. The chain has TRBV9 and TRBJ2-7; tentatively, D is TRBD2 (5 bases). Per the germline V gene, CDR1 is SGDLS and CDR2 is YYNGEE. CDR3 size: 16 residues. Trimming took 3 bases from V and 0 from J, leaving 16 bases between them. The CDR3 region is CASSAAATHSSYEQYF. The CDR3 bases are TGTGCCAGCAGCGCAGCGGCTACCCACTCCTCCTACGAGCAGTACTTC.